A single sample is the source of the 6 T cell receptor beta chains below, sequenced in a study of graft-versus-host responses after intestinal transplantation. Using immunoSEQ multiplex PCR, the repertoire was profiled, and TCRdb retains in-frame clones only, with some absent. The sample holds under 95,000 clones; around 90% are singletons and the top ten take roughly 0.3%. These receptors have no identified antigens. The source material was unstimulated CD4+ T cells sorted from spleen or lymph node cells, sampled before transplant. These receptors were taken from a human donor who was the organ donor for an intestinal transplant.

In DNA, the CDR3 is TGTGCCAGCATCCCATCGATGGGGACTTGGCGCACTGAAGCTTTCTTT. Translating it yields CASIPSMGTWRTEAFF. The rearrangement links TRBV28 to TRBJ1-1; maybe TRBD1 (5 bases). Germline values: CDR1 MDHEN, CDR2 SYDVKM. This CDR3 spans 16 amino acids. V was clipped by 7 bases and J by 4 bases, with 22 bases between them.

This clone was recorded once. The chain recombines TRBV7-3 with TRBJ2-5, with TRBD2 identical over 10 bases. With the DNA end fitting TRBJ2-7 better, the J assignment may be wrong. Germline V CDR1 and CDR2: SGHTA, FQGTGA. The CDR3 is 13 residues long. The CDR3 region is CASSSSGGYEQYF. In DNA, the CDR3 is TGTGCCAGCAGCTCTAGCGGGGGCTACGAGCAGTACTTC.

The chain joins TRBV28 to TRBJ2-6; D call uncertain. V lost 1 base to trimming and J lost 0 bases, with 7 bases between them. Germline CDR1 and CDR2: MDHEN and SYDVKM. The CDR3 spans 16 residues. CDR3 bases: TGTGCCAGCAGTTTATTACAGAGCTCTGGGGCCAACGTCCTGACTTTC. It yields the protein CASSLLQSSGANVLTF.

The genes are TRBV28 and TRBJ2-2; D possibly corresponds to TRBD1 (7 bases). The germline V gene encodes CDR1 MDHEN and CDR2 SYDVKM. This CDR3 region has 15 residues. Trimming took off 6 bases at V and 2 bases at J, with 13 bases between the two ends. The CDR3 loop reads CASRMRDRNTGELFF. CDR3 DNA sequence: TGTGCCAGCAGGATGCGGGACAGAAACACCGGGGAGCTGTTTTTT.

The CDR3 reads CASSGTGSEGYFQETQYF. The DNA of the CDR3 is TGTGCCAGCAGCGGAACAGGGTCGGAAGGATACTTCCAAGAGACCCAGTACTTC. J is TRBJ2-5 and V is TRBV5-6; possible D gene TRBD1, 6 bases. CDR3 length: 18 amino acids. Trimming pared 4 bases from V and 1 base from J, leaving 23 bases between. Germline CDR1 reads SGHDT; CDR2 reads YYEEEE.

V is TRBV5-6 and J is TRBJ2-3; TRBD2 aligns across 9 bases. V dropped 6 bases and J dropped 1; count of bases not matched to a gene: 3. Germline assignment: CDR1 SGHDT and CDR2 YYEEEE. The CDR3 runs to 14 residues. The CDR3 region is CASTQRGGTDTQYF. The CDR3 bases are TGTGCCAGCACCCAGCGGGGGGGCACAGATACGCAGTATTTT.